These T cell receptor beta chains were read from a single sample in a study of blood T cell repertoires in COVID-19. Clones were read by immunoSEQ multiplex PCR, and TCRdb kept only the in-frame ones, dropping some. Among more than 150,000 clones listed, approximately 80% were seen once. Sequencing was done on a sample of PBMCs or T cells enriched from blood (not recorded which). These receptors came from a woman aged 55-75 years who had recovered from COVID-19. Both conserved end residues are part of each CDR3. The D gene is left open where the match is weak. Clone sizes are given selectively: once, few, many, or a class where the clone is expanded.

TRBJ2-1,TRBD2,.,TRBV7-8,TGTGCCAGCAGCGGGACTAGCGTCAATGAGCAGTTCTTC,CASSGTSVNEQFF
TRBJ2-7,TRBD2,.,TRBV6-5,TGTGCCAGCCACCGACTAGCGGGCAAAATAGACGAGCAGTACTTC,CASHRLAGKIDEQYF
TRBJ1-2,TRBD1,.,TRBV6-5,TGTGCCAGCAGCTGGACAGGTACCTTTGAAGGTGGCTACACCTTC,CASSWTGTFEGGYTF
TRBJ1-1,.,.,TRBV5-1,TGCGCCAGCAGCTTGGGGGCTGGTTTCACTGAAGCTTTCTTT,CASSLGAGFTEAFF
TRBJ2-1,TRBD1,.,TRBV27,TGTGCCAGCAAACGGGACAGGGTTGTTTATGAGCAGTTCTTC,CASKRDRVVYEQFF
TRBJ1-1,.,.,TRBV30,TGTGCCTGGACTCAGGGTTTCTACACTGAAGCTTTCTTT,CAWTQGFYTEAFF
TRBJ2-7,.,few,TRBV11-2,TGTGCCAGCACCCAACTAGGGCCCTACGAGCAGTACTTC,CASTQLGPYEQYF
TRBJ1-5,.,.,TRBV27,TGTGCCAGCAGTTTATCGATGAGTCAGCCCCAGCATTTT,CASSLSMSQPQHF
TRBJ2-5,TRBD2,.,TRBV11-2,TGTGCCAGCAGCCAACTTAGCGGGAGGCAAGAGACCCAGTACTTC,CASSQLSGRQETQYF
TRBJ1-2,TRBD1,.,TRBV11-2,TGTGCCAGCAGCCCCGGGACAGGGCATGGCTACACCTTC,CASSPGTGHGYTF
TRBJ1-2,.,.,TRBV4-1,TGCGCCAGCAGCCCGGCAAATCAGGGCCCCGGCCCCTATGGCTACACCTTC,CASSPANQGPGPYGYTF
TRBJ2-3,TRBD2,once,TRBV5-3,TGTGCCAGAAGCCGGGGACTAGCGGGAATCACAGATACGCAGTATTTT,CARSRGLAGITDTQYF
TRBJ2-1,.,.,TRBV5-1,TGCGCCAGCAGCGGGTCCGGAGAGTACAATGAGCAGTTCTTC,CASSGSGEYNEQFF
TRBJ2-7,TRBD2,once,TRBV27,TGTGCCAGCAGTCTTTCGACTAGCGGCCACCTGGAGCAGTACTTC,CASSLSTSGHLEQYF
TRBJ1-4,TRBD1,.,TRBV7-9,TGTGCCAGCAGCGGAGACCCAGGGGGCGGTGAAAAACTGTTTTTT,CASSGDPGGGEKLFF
TRBJ2-7,.,.,TRBV7-3,TGTGCCAGCAGCTTAGGCAGGGACTACGAGCAGTACTTC,CASSLGRDYEQYF
TRBJ1-1,.,.,TRBV2,TGTGCCAGCAGTATTCGGGGGAGGGATACTGAAGCTTTCTTT,CASSIRGRDTEAFF
TRBJ2-7,.,.,TRBV27,TGTGCCAGCAGTTCCGCCTACGAGCAGTACTTC,CASSSAYEQYF
TRBJ1-1,.,.,TRBV5-1,TGCGCCAGCAATAGAGGGGGGAACACTGAAGCTTTCTTT,CASNRGGNTEAFF
TRBJ1-5,.,once,TRBV15,TGTGCCACCAGCAGAGATGCGGGGAGTAGCAATCAGCCCCAGCATTTT,CATSRDAGSSNQPQHF
TRBJ1-6,.,few,TRBV28,TGTGCCAGCAGTTTTCAGGGATCACCCCTCCACTTT,CASSFQGSPLHF
TRBJ1-1,TRBD1,.,TRBV7-9,TGTGCCAGCAGCCAGACCGACAGGGCTAACACTGAAGCTTTCTTT,CASSQTDRANTEAFF
TRBJ2-1,.,.,TRBV5-1,TGCGCCAGCAGCTTCAACTACGGAGGCACCTACAATGAGCAGTTCTTC,CASSFNYGGTYNEQFF
TRBJ1-2,TRBD1,.,TRBV11-2,TGTGCCAGCAGCTTACCAGGGGGCTATGGCTACACCTTC,CASSLPGGYGYTF
TRBJ1-1,TRBD1,.,TRBV29-1,TGCAGCGTTGGCTTCAGACAGGGAGAAACTTTCTTT,CSVGFRQGETFF
TRBJ1-5,TRBD1,.,TRBV6-5,TGTGCCAGCAGTCGACAGGGGGTAGGGGAGCCCCAGCATTTT,CASSRQGVGEPQHF
TRBJ2-5,TRBD1,.,TRBV5-6,TGTGCCAGCAGTTCAGGGGGGACCCAGTACTTC,CASSSGGTQYF
TRBJ1-2,TRBD1,.,TRBV28,TGTGCCAGCGGACAGGCCCGGGGGGGCTACACCTTC,CASGQARGGYTF
TRBJ2-5,.,.,TRBV5-6,TGTGCCAGCAGCCTTGCCCCCAGCGGGACCCAGTACTTC,CASSLAPSGTQYF